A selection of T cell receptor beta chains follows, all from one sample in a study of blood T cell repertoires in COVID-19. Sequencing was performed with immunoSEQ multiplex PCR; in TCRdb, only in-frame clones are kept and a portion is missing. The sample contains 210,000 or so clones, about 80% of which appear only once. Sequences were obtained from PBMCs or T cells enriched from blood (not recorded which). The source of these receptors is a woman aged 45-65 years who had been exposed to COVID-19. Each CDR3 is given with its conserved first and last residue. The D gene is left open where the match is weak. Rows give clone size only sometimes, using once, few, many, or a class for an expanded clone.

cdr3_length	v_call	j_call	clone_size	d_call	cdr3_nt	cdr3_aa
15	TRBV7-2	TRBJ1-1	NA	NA	TGTGCCAGCAGCTTAGTTCGGGGGTCCCACACTGAAGCTTTCTTT	CASSLVRGSHTEAFF
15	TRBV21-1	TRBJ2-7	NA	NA	TGTGCCAGCAGCAATGGGAGTGGGGAACCGCGGGAGCAGTACTTC	CASSNGSGEPREQYF
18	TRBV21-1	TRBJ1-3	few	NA	TGTGCCAGCAGCGAAAAAAGGGGTCAGGGGGCGCGAGGAAACACCATATATTTT	CASSEKRGQGARGNTIYF
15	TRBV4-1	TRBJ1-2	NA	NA	TGCGCCAGCAGCCAAGGGGAAAGGGGTAACTATGGCTACACCTTC	CASSQGERGNYGYTF
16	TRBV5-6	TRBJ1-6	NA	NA	TGTGCCAGCAGCTTGAGCGGACTTACGATTAATTCACCCCTCCACTTT	CASSLSGLTINSPLHF
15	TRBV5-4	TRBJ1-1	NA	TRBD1	TGTGCCAGCAGCTCGGAACAGGGGGGAGTCACTGAAGCTTTCTTT	CASSSEQGGVTEAFF
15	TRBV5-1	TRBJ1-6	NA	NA	TGCGCCAGCAGCTTGGTCCAGGGAGGAGACTCACCCCTCCACTTT	CASSLVQGGDSPLHF
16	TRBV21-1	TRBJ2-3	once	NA	TGTGCCAGCAGCGAAGGCAAGCGGGGAGACACAGATACGCAGTATTTT	CASSEGKRGDTDTQYF
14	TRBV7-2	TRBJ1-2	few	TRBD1	TGTGCCAGCAGCCCGGGACAGGGGAAGGGGGGCTACACCTTC	CASSPGQGKGGYTF
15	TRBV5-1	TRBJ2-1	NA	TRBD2	TGCGCCAGCAGCTCCCGGGGGGACGCCGTTAATGAGCAGTTCTTC	CASSSRGDAVNEQFF
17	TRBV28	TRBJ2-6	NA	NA	TGTGCCAGCAGTGTCCAGACTAGGGCGGGAGGGGCCAACGTCCTGACTTTC	CASSVQTRAGGANVLTF
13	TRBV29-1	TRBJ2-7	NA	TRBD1	TGCAGCGTTGGACAGGGAAAGAACTACGAGCAGTACTTC	CSVGQGKNYEQYF
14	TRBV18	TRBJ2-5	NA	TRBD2	TGTGCCAGCTCACCAAGAAGCGGGGGCGAGACCCAGTACTTC	CASSPRSGGETQYF
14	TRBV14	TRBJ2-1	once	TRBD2	TGTGCCAGCAGCCAAACCCGTACGGGGGGTGAGCAGTTCTTC	CASSQTRTGGEQFF
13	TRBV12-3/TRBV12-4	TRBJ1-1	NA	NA	TGTGCCAGCAGTTTCGACAGGAACACTGAAGCTTTCTTT	CASSFDRNTEAFF
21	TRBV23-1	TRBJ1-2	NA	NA	TGCGCCAGCAGTCCCCGGGAGTGGGATTCGGCGGGTCTAGGATCAAACTATGGCTACACCTTC	CASSPREWDSAGLGSNYGYTF
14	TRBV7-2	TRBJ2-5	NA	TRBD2	TGTGCCAGCAGCTCCGCGGGGGGCCAAGAGACCCAGTACTTC	CASSSAGGQETQYF
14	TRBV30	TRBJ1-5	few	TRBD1	TGTGCCTGGAGTACCCAGACAGGGAATCAGCCCCAGCATTTT	CAWSTQTGNQPQHF
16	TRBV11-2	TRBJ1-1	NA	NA	TGTGCCAGCAGCTTAGATTTGGGGCAGGGAGGCACTGAAGCTTTCTTT	CASSLDLGQGGTEAFF
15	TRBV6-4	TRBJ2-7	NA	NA	TGTGCCAGCAGCGAGGGAGCGGGCGACTCCTACGAGCAGTACTTC	CASSEGAGDSYEQYF
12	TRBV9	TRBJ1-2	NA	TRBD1	TGTGCCAGCAGAGGGACAGGGGAAGGCTACACCTTC	CASRGTGEGYTF
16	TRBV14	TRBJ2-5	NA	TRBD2	TGTGCCAGCAGCCCCGGACTAGCGGGGGGGCGAGAGACCCAGTACTTC	CASSPGLAGGRETQYF